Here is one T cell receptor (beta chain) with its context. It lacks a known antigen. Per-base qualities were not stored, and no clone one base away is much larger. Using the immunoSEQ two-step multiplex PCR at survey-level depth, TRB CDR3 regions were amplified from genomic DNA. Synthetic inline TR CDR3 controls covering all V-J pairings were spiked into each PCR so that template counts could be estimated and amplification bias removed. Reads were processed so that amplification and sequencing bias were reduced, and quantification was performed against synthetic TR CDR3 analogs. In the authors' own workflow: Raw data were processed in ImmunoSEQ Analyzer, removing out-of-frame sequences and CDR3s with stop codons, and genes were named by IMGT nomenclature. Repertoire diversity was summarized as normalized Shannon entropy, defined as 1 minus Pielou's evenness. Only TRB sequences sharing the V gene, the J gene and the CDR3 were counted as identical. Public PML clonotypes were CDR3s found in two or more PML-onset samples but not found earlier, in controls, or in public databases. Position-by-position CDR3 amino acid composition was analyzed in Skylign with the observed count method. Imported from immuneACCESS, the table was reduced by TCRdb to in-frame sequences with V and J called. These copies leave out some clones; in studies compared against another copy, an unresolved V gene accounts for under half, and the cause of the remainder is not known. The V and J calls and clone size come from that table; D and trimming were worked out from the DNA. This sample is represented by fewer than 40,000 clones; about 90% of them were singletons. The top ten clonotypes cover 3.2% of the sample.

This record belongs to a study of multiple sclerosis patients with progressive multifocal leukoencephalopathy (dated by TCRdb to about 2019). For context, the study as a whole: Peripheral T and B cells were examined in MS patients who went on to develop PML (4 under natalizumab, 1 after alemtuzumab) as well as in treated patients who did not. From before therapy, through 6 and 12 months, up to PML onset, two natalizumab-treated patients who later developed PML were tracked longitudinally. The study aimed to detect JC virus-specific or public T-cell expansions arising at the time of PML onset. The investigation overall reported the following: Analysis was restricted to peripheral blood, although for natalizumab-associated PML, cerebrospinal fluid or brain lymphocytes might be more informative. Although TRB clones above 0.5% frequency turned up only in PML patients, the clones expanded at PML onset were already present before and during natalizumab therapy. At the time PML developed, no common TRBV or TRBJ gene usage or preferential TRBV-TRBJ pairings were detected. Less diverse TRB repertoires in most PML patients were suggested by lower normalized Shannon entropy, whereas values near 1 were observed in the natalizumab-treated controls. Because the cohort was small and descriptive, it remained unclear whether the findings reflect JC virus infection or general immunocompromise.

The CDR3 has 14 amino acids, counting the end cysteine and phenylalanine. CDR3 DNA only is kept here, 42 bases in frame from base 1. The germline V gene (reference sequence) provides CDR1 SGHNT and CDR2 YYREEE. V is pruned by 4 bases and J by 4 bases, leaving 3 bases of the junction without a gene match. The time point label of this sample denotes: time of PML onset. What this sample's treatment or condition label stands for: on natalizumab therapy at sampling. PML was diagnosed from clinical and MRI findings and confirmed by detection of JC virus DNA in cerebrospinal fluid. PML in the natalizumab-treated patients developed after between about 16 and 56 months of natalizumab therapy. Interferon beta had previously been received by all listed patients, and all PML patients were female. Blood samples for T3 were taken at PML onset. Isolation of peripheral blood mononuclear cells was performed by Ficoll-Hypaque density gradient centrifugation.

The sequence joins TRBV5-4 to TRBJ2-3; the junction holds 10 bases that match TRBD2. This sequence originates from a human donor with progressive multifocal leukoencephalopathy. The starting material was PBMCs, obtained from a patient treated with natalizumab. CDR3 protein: CASSDSGRADTQYF. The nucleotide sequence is TGTGCCAGCAGCGACAGCGGGAGGGCAGATACGCAGTATTTT.